One and the same sample provided the 25 T cell receptor beta chains below, sequenced in a study of cytomegalovirus exposure and HLA in healthy donors. TCRdb keeps only in-frame clones here, not all; method: immunoSEQ multiplex PCR. The profile shows over 45,000 clones, approximately 95% of them singletons. The sample was PBMCs. Every receptor here comes from a woman younger than 30 in good health and CMV-seronegative.

The chain carries TRBV7-6 and TRBJ2-1, with TRBD1 identical over 9 bases. This CDR3 spans 15 amino acids. V shed 1 base and J 3 bases; nucleotides not matched to a gene: 1. Germline values: CDR1 SGHVS, CDR2 FNYEAQ. Written as DNA, the CDR3 is TGTGCCAGCAGCTTAGGGGACAGGGACTACAATGAGCAGTTCTTC. This encodes CASSLGDRDYNEQFF.

This sequence joins TRBV19 and TRBJ2-7; 9 bases are a match to TRBD2. The CDR3 spans 15 residues. V shed 2 bases and J 5 bases; nucleotides not matched to a gene: 7. The germline V gene encodes CDR1 LNHDA and CDR2 SQIVND (reference sequence). The CDR3 here is CASSISTSGTHEQYV. CDR3 DNA: TGTGCCAGTAGTATATCGACTAGCGGTACCCACGAGCAGTACGTC.

This chain joins TRBV2 and TRBJ1-2; a possible D gene is TRBD1 (5 bases). Germline-derived CDR1 and CDR2 are SNHLY and FYNNEI. V dropped 1 base and J dropped 2 bases, with 11 bases sitting between them. This CDR3 has 15 residues. The CDR3 is CASSEGTGVNYGYTF. CDR3 coding DNA: TGTGCCAGCAGTGAAGGTACGGGGGTGAACTATGGCTACACCTTC.

This clone occurred a few times. The V and J genes are TRBV7-2 and TRBJ2-3; 8 bases are a match to TRBD1. Per the germline V gene, CDR1 is SGHTA and CDR2 is FQGNSA. J was trimmed by 2 bases and V by 4 bases; bases with no gene match: 8. This CDR3 is 16 amino acids long. CDR3 coding DNA: TGTGCCAGCAGCTCCGGGACAGGTGTGCTCACAGATACGCAGTATTTT. Encoded protein: CASSSGTGVLTDTQYF.

The V gene is TRBV9, the J gene TRBJ1-1; TRBD1 matches at 7 bases. V lost 3 bases, J lost 3 bases, and 8 bases stayed unmatched. CDR1 is SGDLS and CDR2 is YYNGEE in the germline V gene. The CDR3 totals 15 residues. The CDR3 nucleotides read TGTGCCAGCAGCGCTACCGGGACAGCGTACACTGAAGCTTTCTTT. Residues: CASSATGTAYTEAFF.

The chain uses TRBV5-6 and TRBJ2-1; D is perhaps TRBD2 (5 bases). Germline V gene data show CDR1 as SGHDT and CDR2 as YYEEEE. The ends were cut back, 4 bases at V and 0 bases at J, with 11 bases in the middle. This CDR3 region has 15 residues. CDR3 nucleotides: TGTGCCAGCAGCCACGGGGTCAGCTCCTACAATGAGCAGTTCTTC. This sequence encodes CASSHGVSSYNEQFF.

This sequence joins TRBV25-1 and TRBJ2-1; maybe TRBD1 (7 bases). This CDR3 contains 13 residues. From germline, CDR1 is MGHDK and CDR2 SYGVNS. V was clipped by 6 bases and J by 10 bases, with 16 bases between them. The CDR3 is CASRPEGAREQFF. The CDR3 DNA follows: TGTGCCAGCAGGCCGGAGGGGGCACGGGAGCAGTTCTTC. Full variable domain (rest looked up from reference TRBV25-1 and TRBJ2-1): EADIYQTPRYLVIGTGKKITLECSQTMGHDKMYWYQQDPGMELHLIHYSYGVNSTEKGDLSSESTVSRIRTEHFPLTLESARPSHTSQYLCASRPEGAREQFFGPGTRLTVL.

This chain connects TRBV5-6 to TRBJ1-3; D is perhaps TRBD1 (6 bases). Germline CDR1 and CDR2: SGHDT and YYEEEE. V lost 3 bases, J lost 3 bases, and 13 bases lay in between. The CDR3 extends over 15 amino acids. DNA for the CDR3: TGTGCCAGCAGCTCTCAGGGGAGAGGTGGAAACACCATATATTTT. It specifies CASSSQGRGGNTIYF.

For the CDR3, the DNA is TGTGCCAGCAGGGGGACTAGACCCTACAATGAGCAGTTCTTC. Its protein product is CASRGTRPYNEQFF. V usage is TRBV25-1 and J usage is TRBJ2-1, with 8 bases lining up with TRBD2. V gave up 6 bases and J gave up 2 bases; unmatched junction bases: 3. The CDR3 runs 14 residues. Germline CDR1 MGHDK, CDR2 SYGVNS.

V and J are TRBV11-3 and TRBJ1-1; TRBD1 agrees at 8 bases. The CDR3 length is 18 residues. CDR1 and CDR2 (germline): SGHNT, YENEEA. V trimming: 4 bases; J trimming: 1 base; junction bases outside the gene matches: 14. CDR3 protein: CASSSSLGQGARNTEAFF. In DNA, the CDR3 is TGTGCCAGCAGCTCCAGCTTGGGGCAGGGGGCGAGGAACACTGAAGCTTTCTTT.

The J gene is TRBJ2-1, the V gene TRBV20-1, with TRBD1 identical over 7 bases. The V gene's germline CDR1 is DFQATT and CDR2 SNEGSKA (reference sequence). The trim removed 6 bases at V and 12 bases at J, leaving 8 bases unmatched. CDR3 length: 11 residues. CDR3 coding DNA: TGCAGTGCCGTAACTCGGGACAGGCAGTTCTTC. Translating gives CSAVTRDRQFF.

In its sample, this clone was seen once. V gene TRBV21-1 combines with J gene TRBJ2-1; the D segment call TRBD2 is taken from the table without a DNA check. TRBV21-1 is termed a pseudogene. The CDR3 runs to 13 residues. The CDR3 DNA reads TGTGCCAGCAGGGGGGGGAGCAACAATGAGCAGTTCTTC. Translation gives CASRGGSNNEQFF.

V and J are TRBV9 and TRBJ1-1; 7 nucleotides align to TRBD1. The CDR3 is 14 amino acids. Germline lookup yields CDR1 SGDLS and CDR2 YYNGEE. Losses at the gene ends were 2 bases for V and 0 bases for J; bases not matched to a gene: 1. In nucleotides, the CDR3 is TGTGCCAGCAGCGTGGGACAGATGAACACTGAAGCTTTCTTT. This sequence encodes CASSVGQMNTEAFF.

The J gene is TRBJ2-7, the V gene TRBV6-5; a weak D match, TRBD1 (5 bases). The CDR3 totals 13 residues. In germline, CDR1 is MNHEY, CDR2 SVGAGI. V gave up 8 bases and J gave up 2 bases, with 13 bases separating them. The CDR3 region has the DNA TGTGCCAGCGGCCCCGACAGAGCCTACGAGCAGTACTTC. Amino acids: CASGPDRAYEQYF.

The chain uses TRBV18 and TRBJ1-1; D not certain. Germline V CDR1 and CDR2: KGHSH, LQKENI. Trimming pared 6 bases from V and 1 base from J, leaving 27 bases between. CDR3 length: 19 amino acids. The DNA for the CDR3 is TGTGCCAGCTCTCGGAGGACGGGGAAGACCGGCCAGCAGAACACTGAAGCTTTCTTT. It codes for CASSRRTGKTGQQNTEAFF.

This clone was observed once. The CDR3 DNA is TGCGCCAGCAGCTCCCAGGGAGGAGGACAGGGTGATTATGGCTACACCTTC. Protein: CASSSQGGGQGDYGYTF. V and J are TRBV5-1 and TRBJ1-2, with 8 bases identical to TRBD1. The V and J ends lost 3 bases and 5 bases, in that order; junction bases with no gene match: 15. CDR3 length equals 17 residues. CDR1 and CDR2 from the germline V gene are SGHRS and YFSETQ.

This clone has more than one count but fewer than ten. The CDR3 spells CSVGEAWTGSDEQYF. The CDR3 nucleotides are TGCAGCGTTGGGGAAGCTTGGACAGGGTCGGACGAGCAGTACTTC. The chain links TRBV29-1 to TRBJ2-7; 8 bases match TRBD1. Looked up from germline, CDR1 is SQVTM and CDR2 is ANQGSEA. The trim removed 4 bases at V and 5 bases at J, leaving 13 bases unmatched. This CDR3 is 15 amino acids long.

In its sample, this clone was seen a few times. The V gene is TRBV5-1, the J gene TRBJ1-6; 8 bases line up with TRBD1. V was pared by 4 bases and J by 9 bases, with 9 bases of the junction left unmatched. Germline V CDR1 and CDR2: SGHRS, YFSETQ. The CDR3 sequence is 15 residues long. The CDR3 loop reads CASSGTTGEASPLHF. The CDR3 nucleotides read TGCGCCAGCAGCGGGACGACAGGGGAAGCTTCACCCCTCCACTTT.

This chain links TRBV11-3 with TRBJ2-5; TRBD2 matches at 10 bases. The CDR3 covers 13 residues. V lost 4 bases, J lost 4 bases, and 0 bases stayed unmatched. Germline CDR1 and CDR2: SGHNT and YENEEA. CDR3 protein: CASSWTSGETQYF. In DNA, the CDR3 is TGTGCCAGCAGCTGGACTAGCGGAGAGACCCAGTACTTC.

This clone was observed a single time. The rearrangement uses TRBV7-9 and TRBJ2-2; D is uncertain. Germline V gene sequence: CDR1 SEHNR, CDR2 FQNEAQ (reference sequence). The CDR3 has 13 amino acids. V lost 5 bases and J lost 5, with 9 bases in between. The CDR3: CASSPSVTGELFF. The DNA of the CDR3 is TGTGCCAGCAGCCCCAGCGTAACCGGGGAGCTGTTTTTT.

The chain couples TRBV19 to TRBJ2-2; 13 bases fit TRBD2. The V gene end was trimmed by 6 bases and the J gene end by 7 bases; junction bases not matched to a gene: 14. This CDR3 has 18 residues. In germline, CDR1 is LNHDA, CDR2 SQIVND (reference sequence). In nucleotides, the CDR3 is TGTGCCAGTAGGCCTACCTTTGGACTAGCGGGAGTTGGCGGGGAGCTGTTTTTT. Protein product: CASRPTFGLAGVGGELFF.

This clone was counted a single time. V usage is TRBV13 and J usage is TRBJ2-5; TRBD2 is a possible D gene (7 bases). This CDR3 is 15 amino acids long. V lost 4 bases and J 5 bases, leaving 17 bases between the germline ends. Germline V CDR1 and CDR2: PRHDT, FYEKMQ (reference sequence). CDR3 residues: CASSSKGGPMETQYF. Written as DNA, the CDR3 is TGTGCCAGCAGCTCGAAGGGGGGGCCCATGGAGACCCAGTACTTC. The whole variable domain, remainder taken from reference TRBV13 and TRBJ2-5, is AAGVIQSPRHLIKEKRETATLKCYPIPRHDTVYWYQQGPGQDPQFLISFYEKMQSDKGSIPDRFSAQQFSDYHSELNMSSLELGDSALYFCASSSKGGPMETQYFGPGTRLLVL.

CDR3 protein: CASSVDGLGTGTDTQYF. The DNA of the CDR3 is TGTGCCAGCAGCGTAGATGGGTTAGGGACAGGCACAGATACGCAGTATTTT. The genes are TRBV9 and TRBJ2-3, with 7 nucleotides matching TRBD1. Trimming at V came to 0 bases and at J to 1 base, leaving 8 bases not matched to a gene. The CDR3 sequence is 17 residues long. Germline V gene data show CDR1 as SGDLS and CDR2 as YYNGEE. Using reference TRBV9 and TRBJ2-3 for the parts outside the CDR3, the full variable domain is DSGVTQTPKHLITATGQRVTLRCSPRSGDLSVYWYQQSLDQGLQFLIQYYNGEERAKGNILERFSAQQFPDLHSELNLSSLELGDSALYFCASSVDGLGTGTDTQYFGPGTRLTVL.

This clone was seen only once. J is TRBJ1-1 and V is TRBV13; a weak D match, TRBD1 (5 bases). Trimming left V 5 bases short and J 2 bases short, with 9 bases between. Germline V gene sequence: CDR1 PRHDT, CDR2 FYEKMQ (reference sequence). There are 13 residues in the CDR3. The CDR3 loop reads CASSAGLNTEAFF. The DNA of the CDR3 is TGTGCCAGCAGCGCGGGACTTAACACTGAAGCTTTCTTT.

The chain recombines TRBV7-2 with TRBJ2-2; a weak D match, TRBD2 (5 bases). The CDR3 covers 13 residues. Trimming pared 2 bases from V and 8 bases from J, leaving 9 bases between. Looked up from germline, CDR1 is SGHTA and CDR2 is FQGNSA. CDR3 loop: CASSLQRSGELFF. The CDR3 DNA follows: TGTGCCAGCAGCTTACAGCGGTCGGGGGAGCTGTTTTTT.